The T cell receptor beta chain described here comes from a study of cytotoxic CD8 clonotypes in ibrutinib-treated CLL (dated by TCRdb to the early 2020s). Study-wide context: In this cohort, approximately 15 patients were treatment-naive and approximately ten were relapsed/refractory, while about 17 had unmutated IGHV. Response samples were obtained after a median of 12 months of treatment, with a range of roughly 6 to 40 months. Of the approximately 86 people in the trial, 25 to 30 had longitudinal samples available. Responses were partial in roughly 24 patients and complete in 2; after median about 63 months follow-up, about 14 stayed in remission and 12 progressed. An average of roughly 250,000 productive templates and approximately 90,000 productive rearrangements was obtained per sample. Cryopreserved peripheral blood mononuclear cells were obtained prior to treatment, at the time of response, and at either disease progression or sustained remission. All remission and progressive disease samples were collected while patients were still receiving ibrutinib.

Worth noting for this clone: Which antigen it targets is not known. No qualities accompany the bases; no much larger clone lies one base away.

Paper-wide results and their limitations: Public clonotypes were found to be uncommon and were observed to contract or remain stable during treatment; the increase in clonality was shown to reflect expansion of private clonotypes at ibrutinib response. Clonality increased at ibrutinib response, stayed stable in sustained remission, and fell back toward baseline at progression. Sustained-remission and progressing patients did not have matched sampling times, and lymph node repertoires were not examined. Baseline clonality exceeded that of age-matched healthy donors and correlated strongly with circulating CD8+ T-cell counts.

The goal of deep resolution MiSeq sequencing was a depth between 1 in 1 million and 1 in 200,000 T cells, and coverage averaged 10x per clonotype. The immunoSEQ hsTCRB Kit was used to generate TCR beta libraries. In the source study's methods: The data were analyzed with ImmunoSEQ Analyzer and ImmunoSEQ Data Assistant, and V, D and J gene assignments followed IMGT definitions. Clonality, which ranges from 0 to 1, was calculated as one minus the normalized Shannon entropy of productive rearrangement frequencies. Only overrepresented clonotypes making up at least 0.05% of each patient's repertoire were included in the public clonotype analysis. Approximately 13 age-matched healthy donor repertoires from immuneACCESS served as clonality controls. Imported from immuneACCESS, the table was reduced by TCRdb to in-frame sequences with V and J called. These copies leave out some clones; in studies compared against another copy, an unresolved V gene accounts for under half, and the cause of the remainder is not known. The V and J calls and the clone size are those of that table, but D and trimming were determined from the DNA. In this sample the table shows about 160,000 clones, 70% to 90% of which occur a single time. Together, the top ten hold about 2.9% of the sample.

In the paper's terms, the time point label means: progressive disease on ibrutinib. For TCR beta library preparation, around 2.1 micrograms of genomic DNA were extracted from the cryopreserved PBMCs. High-throughput TCR beta sequencing was performed on longitudinal blood samples from CLL patients receiving ibrutinib monotherapy. The patients took part in an open-label, single-center phase 2 trial of ibrutinib monotherapy. Trimming costs V 3 bases and J 1 base, and their ends lie 8 bases apart. CDR1 and CDR2, per the germline V gene, are SGDLS and YYNGEE. Taken from cysteine to phenylalanine, the CDR3 has 14 residues. CDR3 DNA is the only sequence kept; it has 42 bases, read in frame from the first base.

The rearrangement combines TRBV9 with TRBJ1-5; tentative D gene TRBD1, with 6 bases matching. This TCR came from a human donor with chronic lymphocytic leukemia. Source: PBMCs, taken at disease progression, from a patient treated with ibrutinib. For the CDR3, the sequence is CASSATGSNQPQHF. The DNA reads as follows: TGTGCCAGCAGCGCGACAGGAAGCAATCAGCCCCAGCATTTT.